This TCR beta chain was captured in a study of T cell responses to AZD1222 COVID-19 vaccine. Study-wide results and limits: Just six AZD1222 recipients were seropositive at baseline. Reports say nearly half of spike-specific TCRs go after unmutated variant regions. Donors skewed white British and female; clonal diversity was possibly underestimated. Spike-specific TCR repertoires showed rising breadth and depth after two AZD1222 doses.

Germline lookup yields CDR1 MNHEY and CDR2 SVGAGI. V lost 5 bases, J lost 6 bases, and 14 bases lay in between. The CDR3 consists of 13 residues. Using immunoSEQ multiplex PCR, the repertoire was profiled, and TCRdb retains in-frame clones only, with some absent. The sample has 100,000 to 150,000 clones; 90% are singletons. As concerns this clone: Its specificity is not known.

V gene TRBV6-5 combines with J gene TRBJ2-7, with no clear D. Source: peripheral blood, taken on day 0 of AZD1222 vaccination. This TCR was sampled from an adult in good health. The CDR3 sequence: CASSPGQSREQYF. The CDR3 DNA is TGTGCCAGCAGTCCCGGGCAGTCCCGCGAGCAGTACTTC.